The clone carrying this T cell receptor beta chain has only one observation. CDR1 LGHDT and CDR2 YNNKEL come from the germline V gene (reference sequence). V lost 0 bases, J lost 0 bases, and 12 bases lay in between. The CDR3 has 17 amino acids. The record originates from a study of blood T cell repertoires in COVID-19. Overall study: The analysed material was cDNA or gDNA that came from T cells, B-cell-depleted T cells, or PBMCs.

Here immunoSEQ multiplex PCR was the method, and the copy in TCRdb shows in-frame clones only, minus some. Among approximately 40,000 clones listed, 80% to 90% were seen once. This TCR came from an older woman with acute or convalescent COVID-19. The material sequenced was peripheral blood. The chain combines TRBV3-1 (or the pseudogene TRBV3-2) with TRBJ1-3; tentative D call: TRBD1 (5 bases). DNA of the CDR3: TGTGCCAGCAGCCAAGATATATGGACAACCTCTGGAAACACCATATATTTT. Its protein product is CASSQDIWTTSGNTIYF.